The clone carrying this T cell receptor beta chain was detected only once. It was cDNA, reverse transcribed from extracted RNA, that served as the sequencing template. TCRdb keeps only in-frame clones here, not all; method: immunoSEQ multiplex PCR. The sample shows 130,000 to 150,000 clones, 62% of them seen only once. These data belong to a study of CD8+ T cells in alopecia areata. Sequencing was carried out using CD8+ T cells sorted from blood. The origin of this receptor is a human donor in good health.

The CDR3 DNA follows: TGTGCCAGTTGGCAGGAAGGGAATCAGCCCCAGCATTTT. This gives the protein CASWQEGNQPQHF. The chain has TRBV27 and TRBJ1-5; no firm D call. The CDR3 is 13 amino acids. The V gene's germline CDR1 is MNHEY and CDR2 SMNVEV (reference sequence). V lost 9 bases and J 4 bases, leaving 13 bases between the germline ends.